The clone carrying this T cell receptor beta chain appeared a few times. The sample belongs to a study of cytomegalovirus exposure and HLA in healthy donors. The study ran its PCR with 60 Vbeta and 13 Jbeta primers. The method was immunoSEQ multiplex PCR; TCRdb's version includes in-frame clones alone and lacks a portion of them. Of under 200,000 clones in the sample, roughly 73% were seen once. The CDR3 contains 14 residues. V gave up 3 bases and J gave up 2 bases, with 7 bases separating them. The germline V gene has CDR1 SGHTA and CDR2 FQGTGA. Sequencing used PBMCs. The clonotype comes from a woman aged 25 to 39 in good health and CMV-seronegative. The chain recombines TRBV7-3 with TRBJ2-2; no clear D. CDR3 coding DNA: TGTGCCAGCAGCTTGACACTTAACACCGGGGAGCTGTTTTTT. Translated: CASSLTLNTGELFF.